These T cell receptor beta chains were read from a single sample in a study of patients and donors after allogeneic stem cell transplantation. Each CDR3 protein gets one entry after TCRdb re-called the RT-PCR reads with MiXCR. The repertoire holds hundreds of thousands of distinct CDR3 sequences, with around 15% as singletons. The specimen sequenced was blood, either unsorted or a sorted T cell fraction (not recorded which). The receptor set was obtained from a human donor who was either an allogeneic HSCT recipient or a stem cell or donor lymphocyte infusion donor (not recorded which). It is not recorded whose cells these are; they may come from a transplant donor. Each CDR3 is given with its conserved first and last residue. The D gene is left open where the match is weak. Clone size appears in some rows only: once, few, many, or a class for an expanded clone.

V gene: TRBV20-1
J gene: TRBJ2-7
clone size: -
D gene: TRBD2
CDR3 protein: CSARWASGRNEQYF
CDR3 DNA: TGCAGTGCTAGATGGGCTAGCGGGAGAAACGAGCAGTACTTC

V gene: TRBV12-3/TRBV12-4
J gene: TRBJ2-1
clone size: -
D gene: -
CDR3 protein: CASSLVDERFF
CDR3 DNA: TGTGCCAGCAGTTTAGTGGACGAGCGGTTCTTC

V gene: TRBV4-2
J gene: TRBJ2-1
clone size: few
D gene: TRBD2
CDR3 protein: CASSQGTSGGEEQFF
CDR3 DNA: TGTGCCAGCAGCCAGGGGACTAGCGGGGGGGAGGAGCAGTTCTTC

V gene: TRBV14
J gene: TRBJ2-1
clone size: few
D gene: -
CDR3 protein: CASSQGDIWSEQFF
CDR3 DNA: TGTGCCAGCAGCCAAGGGGACATTTGGAGTGAGCAGTTCTTC

V gene: TRBV24-1
J gene: TRBJ2-2
clone size: few
D gene: -
CDR3 protein: CATSHVLPNTGELFF
CDR3 DNA: TGTGCCACCAGTCACGTCCTTCCGAACACCGGGGAGCTGTTTTTT

V gene: TRBV5-1
J gene: TRBJ2-5
clone size: -
D gene: TRBD1
CDR3 protein: CASSWGQYQETQYF
CDR3 DNA: TGCGCCAGCAGCTGGGGACAGTACCAAGAGACCCAGTACTTC

V gene: TRBV6-2/TRBV6-3
J gene: TRBJ2-7
clone size: -
D gene: -
CDR3 protein: CASSPREDYEQYF
CDR3 DNA: TGTGCCAGCAGCCCCAGGGAAGACTACGAGCAGTACTTC

V gene: TRBV10-3
J gene: TRBJ2-2
clone size: many
D gene: TRBD2
CDR3 protein: CAISDQGLAGIGELFF
CDR3 DNA: TGTGCCATCAGCGACCAAGGACTAGCGGGTATCGGGGAGCTGTTTTTT

V gene: TRBV7-9
J gene: TRBJ2-5
clone size: few
D gene: -
CDR3 protein: CASSNYYSGTQYF
CDR3 DNA: TGTGCCAGCAGCAATTACTACTCCGGGACCCAGTACTTC

V gene: TRBV20-1
J gene: TRBJ1-5
clone size: -
D gene: -
CDR3 protein: CSASTRDNQPQHF
CDR3 DNA: TGCAGTGCTAGTACCAGGGACAATCAGCCCCAGCATTTT

V gene: TRBV12-3/TRBV12-4
J gene: TRBJ2-2
clone size: many
D gene: -
CDR3 protein: CASRRGLNGVNTGELFF
CDR3 DNA: TGTGCCAGCAGGAGAGGCTTAAATGGTGTGAACACCGGGGAGCTGTTTTTT

V gene: TRBV11-2
J gene: TRBJ2-1
clone size: -
D gene: -
CDR3 protein: CASNSGLVDNEQFF
CDR3 DNA: TGTGCCAGCAATTCGGGACTTGTAGACAATGAGCAGTTCTTC

V gene: TRBV10-3
J gene: TRBJ1-5
clone size: many
D gene: TRBD1
CDR3 protein: CAARGLGNQPQHF
CDR3 DNA: TGTGCCGCCAGGGGGCTGGGCAATCAGCCCCAGCATTTT

V gene: TRBV5-6
J gene: TRBJ1-1
clone size: many
D gene: -
CDR3 protein: CASSLFQGGGSEAFF
CDR3 DNA: TGTGCCAGCAGCTTGTTCCAGGGTGGAGGATCCGAAGCTTTCTTT

V gene: TRBV5-1
J gene: TRBJ2-7
clone size: -
D gene: TRBD1
CDR3 protein: CASSRTGGPYEQYF
CDR3 DNA: TGCGCCAGCAGCCGGACAGGGGGGCCCTACGAGCAGTACTTC

V gene: TRBV6-1
J gene: TRBJ1-2
clone size: once
D gene: TRBD1
CDR3 protein: CASSDFRQGVYGYTF
CDR3 DNA: TGTGCCAGCAGTGACTTTAGACAGGGGGTTTATGGCTACACCTTC

V gene: TRBV11-2
J gene: TRBJ1-6
clone size: few
D gene: TRBD1
CDR3 protein: CASSFGTGRNSPLHF
CDR3 DNA: TGTGCCAGCAGCTTTGGGACAGGGCGTAATTCACCCCTCCACTTT

V gene: TRBV20-1
J gene: TRBJ1-5
clone size: -
D gene: TRBD1
CDR3 protein: CSAPGQGRYQPQHF
CDR3 DNA: TGCAGTGCTCCCGGACAGGGAAGATACCAGCCCCAGCATTTT

V gene: TRBV20-1
J gene: TRBJ2-2
clone size: many
D gene: -
CDR3 protein: CSAIGILNTGELFF
CDR3 DNA: TGCAGTGCTATAGGGATACTGAACACCGGGGAGCTGTTTTTT

V gene: TRBV20-1
J gene: TRBJ2-2
clone size: few
D gene: -
CDR3 protein: CSAPQGRENTGELFF
CDR3 DNA: TGCAGTGCCCCTCAAGGGCGGGAGAACACCGGGGAGCTGTTTTTT

V gene: TRBV28
J gene: TRBJ2-1
clone size: few
D gene: -
CDR3 protein: CASTPHGSTYNEQFF
CDR3 DNA: TGTGCCAGCACCCCCCACGGGAGTACTTACAATGAGCAGTTCTTC

V gene: TRBV12-3/TRBV12-4
J gene: TRBJ1-5
clone size: -
D gene: -
CDR3 protein: CASSFGRHQPQHF
CDR3 DNA: TGTGCCAGCAGTTTTGGCAGGCATCAGCCCCAGCATTTT

V gene: TRBV15
J gene: TRBJ1-3
clone size: -
D gene: TRBD1
CDR3 protein: CATSRDSGRGPGNTIYF
CDR3 DNA: TGTGCCACCAGCAGAGATTCGGGCAGGGGGCCTGGAAACACCATATATTTT

V gene: TRBV24-1
J gene: TRBJ2-2
clone size: few
D gene: -
CDR3 protein: CATSDSRPGSNTGELFF
CDR3 DNA: TGTGCCACCAGTGATTCCCGGCCGGGAAGCAACACCGGGGAGCTGTTTTTT